These 5 T cell receptor beta chains originate from one sample sequenced in a study of cytomegalovirus exposure and HLA in healthy donors. The PCR was carried out with 60 Vbeta primers and 13 Jbeta primers. The repertoire was sequenced with immunoSEQ multiplex PCR; TCRdb's copy has only in-frame clones and lacks some. The data show about 100,000 clones, roughly four fifths seen once. The specimen sequenced was PBMCs. Source of these receptors: a man over 45 in good health and CMV-seronegative.

This clone was recorded once. J is TRBJ2-7 and V is TRBV6-5; 7 positions agree with TRBD2. J gave up 5 bases and V 11 bases, and 6 bases lay outside the gene matches. This CDR3 region has 11 residues. Germline V lookup: CDR1 MNHEY, CDR2 SVGAGI. CDR3 nucleotide sequence: TGTGCCGTCTCTCGGGAGGACGAGCAGTACTTC. It codes for CAVSREDEQYF.

The V call is TRBV13, the J call TRBJ2-1; TRBD2 aligns across 7 bases. The length of the CDR3 is 19 residues. V lost 5 bases and J lost 4; bases outside the gene matches: 20. Germline V lookup: CDR1 PRHDT, CDR2 FYEKMQ (reference sequence). The DNA of the CDR3 is TGTGCCAGCAGCGCCCAAATATCCTCCGTGCCGGGGGGTTACAATGAGCAGTTCTTC. It yields the protein CASSAQISSVPGGYNEQFF.

The chain links TRBV18 to TRBJ2-5; 9 nucleotides line up with TRBD1. The V and J ends lost 5 bases and 4 bases, in that order; junction bases with no gene match: 14. Germline V lookup: CDR1 KGHSH, CDR2 LQKENI. This CDR3 contains 17 residues. CDR3 coding DNA: TGTGCCAGCTCAGCCGGGACAGGGTTTGGTCTACGAGAGACCCAGTACTTC. Translated: CASSAGTGFGLRETQYF.

V usage is TRBV6-4 and J usage is TRBJ2-7; D possibly corresponds to TRBD1 (6 bases). The germline V gene has CDR1 MRHNA and CDR2 SNTAGT. V was shortened by 6 bases and J by 0 bases, with 12 bases between the two germline ends. The CDR3 covers 14 residues. This CDR3 reads CASRLTGDSYEQYF. The CDR3 DNA reads TGTGCCAGCAGACTGACAGGCGACTCCTACGAGCAGTACTTC.

V usage is TRBV19 and J usage is TRBJ1-2; D unresolved. The CDR3 is 14 amino acids. V was clipped by 5 bases and J by 0 bases, with 10 bases between them. Germline values: CDR1 LNHDA, CDR2 SQIVND (reference sequence). The CDR3 DNA sequence: TGTGCCAGTAGTCTAGGGAGGACTAACTATGGCTACACCTTC. Residues: CASSLGRTNYGYTF. The whole variable domain, remainder taken from reference TRBV19 and TRBJ1-2, is DGGITQSPKYLFRKEGQNVTLSCEQNLNHDAMYWYRQDPGQGLRLIYYSQIVNDFQKGDIAEGYSVSREKKESFPLTVTSAQKNPTAFYLCASSLGRTNYGYTFGSGTRLTVV.